The 23 T cell receptor beta chains below all came from one sample that was sequenced in a study of T cells in tuberculosis. Assay used: immunoSEQ multiplex PCR; TCRdb lists only in-frame clones, some missing. This sample has about 41,000 clones, with around 96% found just once. The sample comprised PBMCs. These receptors came from a donor aged 10-29 years with latent tuberculosis or without tuberculosis infection.

The CDR3 DNA is TGTGCCAGCAGCCCCTTGGAGGGCCCCTACGAGCAGTACTTC. This encodes CASSPLEGPYEQYF. The rearrangement joins TRBV5-5 to TRBJ2-7, with D possibly matching TRBD2 (6 bases). The germline CDR1 and CDR2 sequences are SGHKS and YYEKEE (reference sequence). The CDR3 runs to 14 residues. V lost 4 bases and J 2 bases, leaving 13 bases between the germline ends.

This rearrangement joins TRBV27 to TRBJ2-5, with TRBD2 identical over 10 bases. Germline V gene lookup returns CDR1 MNHEY and CDR2 SMNVEV (reference sequence). Trimming at V came to 0 bases and at J to 5 bases, leaving 0 bases not matched to a gene. The CDR3 is 14 amino acids. In DNA form, the CDR3 reads TGTGCCAGCAGTTTATCTAGCGGGGGGGAGACCCAGTACTTC. Translating gives CASSLSSGGETQYF.

This rearrangement joins TRBV5-1 to TRBJ2-1, with no clear D. Trimming cost V 1 base and J 8 bases, with 13 bases left between them. The CDR3 runs to 14 residues. CDR1 and CDR2 (germline): SGHRS, YFSETQ. CDR3 nucleotide sequence: TGCGCCAGCAGCTTGATCGTCGAGGTGCATGAGCAGTTCTTC. This codes for CASSLIVEVHEQFF. Filled out from reference TRBV5-1 and TRBJ2-1, the complete variable domain reads KAGVTQTPRYLIKTRGQQVTLSCSPISGHRSVSWYQQTPGQGLQFLFEYFSETQRNKGNFPGRFSGRQFSNSRSEMNVSTLELGDSALYLCASSLIVEVHEQFFGPGTRLTVL.

The V call is TRBV11-2, the J call TRBJ1-6, with 7 nucleotides matching TRBD1. The V gene end was trimmed by 1 base and the J gene end by 4 bases; junction bases not matched to a gene: 10. There are 18 residues in the CDR3. Germline V gene lookup returns CDR1 SGHAT and CDR2 FQNNGV. The CDR3: CASSLGRGLDRYNSPLHF. The CDR3 bases are TGTGCCAGCAGCTTAGGTAGAGGCCTGGACAGGTATAATTCACCCCTCCACTTT.

The CDR3 bases are TGCAGCGCCGCGGGGACAGTGAACACTGAAGCTTTCTTT. Its translation: CSAAGTVNTEAFF. The chain employs TRBV29-1 and TRBJ1-1; 7 nucleotides agree with TRBD1. V lost 7 bases to trimming and J lost 0 bases; unmatched junction nucleotides: 5. CDR1 SQVTM and CDR2 ANQGSEA come from the germline V gene. This CDR3 is 13 amino acids long.

The chain uses TRBV7-8 and TRBJ2-1; TRBD2 agrees at 10 bases. With 2 bases clipped from V and 7 bases from J, the junction kept 8 bases outside the gene matches. CDR1 and CDR2 from the germline V gene are SGHVS and FQNEAQ. This CDR3 spans 16 amino acids. The CDR3 loop is CASSLNPLAGKNEQFF. The CDR3 DNA follows: TGTGCCAGCAGCTTAAATCCACTAGCGGGGAAAAATGAGCAGTTCTTC.

As DNA, the CDR3 is TGTGCCAGCAGCTTGGGAACCGGGACAGTGTCGGGTAATCGCTACACCTTC. It yields the protein CASSLGTGTVSGNRYTF. This chain uses TRBV5-4 with TRBJ1-2; 7 positions match TRBD1. After removal of 0 bases from V and 9 bases from J, the junction contained 17 bases not matched to a gene. The germline V gene has CDR1 SGHNT and CDR2 YYREEE (reference sequence). This CDR3 is 17 amino acids long.

This clone has just one count. The genes are TRBV6-6 and TRBJ1-2, with D possibly TRBD1 on 5 matching bases. The CDR3 loop spans 16 amino acids. The V gene's germline CDR1 is MNHNY and CDR2 SVGAGI (reference sequence). Trimming shortened V by 4 bases and J by 4 bases, and 19 bases separated the two germline ends. In DNA form, the CDR3 reads TGTGCCAGCAGTTCCTCAAAAGACAGATTAATCTATGGCTACACCTTC. Its protein product is CASSSSKDRLIYGYTF.

This rearrangement joins TRBV19 to TRBJ1-5, with a possible D match to TRBD1 (6 bases). The CDR3 length is 16 residues. The V end was cut by 2 bases, the J end by 2 bases, with 13 bases between. Germline lookup yields CDR1 LNHDA and CDR2 SQIVND (reference sequence). The CDR3 sequence is CASSIWGRGGNQPQHF. In DNA form, the CDR3 reads TGTGCCAGTAGTATATGGGGCAGGGGAGGCAATCAGCCCCAGCATTTT.

CDR3 region: CASSITPGLDGYTF. CDR3 coding DNA: TGCGCCAGCAGCATCACACCAGGGTTAGATGGCTACACCTTC. The gene calls are TRBV5-1 and TRBJ1-2; TRBD1 might be the D (5 bases). The CDR3 has 14 amino acids. Germline V lookup: CDR1 SGHRS, CDR2 YFSETQ. The germline V and J ends were trimmed by 4 bases and 6 bases, with 16 bases remaining between them.

The chain joins TRBV10-3 to TRBJ2-3; the match to TRBD2 covers 12 bases. The germline V gene has CDR1 ENHRY and CDR2 SYGVKD. The J segment lost 5 bases and the V segment lost 5 bases, leaving 5 bases of the junction unmatched. The length of the CDR3 is 15 residues. As DNA, the CDR3 is TGTGCCATCAGTCCTAGCGGGGGGGGTGGAGATACGCAGTATTTT. This translates into CAISPSGGGGDTQYF.

The J gene is TRBJ2-5, the V gene TRBV6-5; 10 bases match TRBD1. V dropped 5 bases and J dropped 5; count of bases not matched to a gene: 8. Germline lookup yields CDR1 MNHEY and CDR2 SVGAGI. The CDR3 covers 15 residues. CDR3 in amino acids: CASSAWGQGRETQYF. For the CDR3, the DNA is TGTGCCAGCAGTGCTTGGGGACAGGGGCGGGAGACCCAGTACTTC.

The chain joins TRBV19 to TRBJ1-4; the D gene is possibly TRBD1 (6 bases). CDR1 is LNHDA, CDR2 SQIVND, per germline (reference sequence). This CDR3 comprises 14 residues. The germline V and J ends were trimmed by 6 bases and 2 bases, with 10 bases remaining between them. CDR3: CASRMDSTNEKLFF. The CDR3 DNA follows: TGTGCCAGTAGAATGGACAGCACTAATGAAAAACTGTTTTTT.

V is TRBV5-1 and J is TRBJ2-3, with 9 bases identical to TRBD2. V was clipped by 7 bases and J by 0 bases; unmatched bases: 12. The CDR3 has 17 amino acids. Per germline, CDR1 SGHRS and CDR2 YFSETQ. The CDR3 DNA reads TGCGCCAGCGGAGGAGCGGGGGGCCTTTCTAGCACAGATACGCAGTATTTT. It encodes CASGGAGGLSSTDTQYF.

J is TRBJ1-6 and V is TRBV27, with D possibly matching TRBD1 (6 bases). The germline V gene has CDR1 MNHEY and CDR2 SMNVEV (reference sequence). V lost 2 bases and J lost 9, with 14 bases in between. The CDR3 loop spans 15 amino acids. CDR3 loop: CASSLEGVNGSPLHF. The CDR3 nucleotides are TGTGCCAGCAGTTTAGAGGGGGTGAATGGTTCACCCCTCCACTTT.

The chain has TRBV19 and TRBJ1-1; possible D gene TRBD1, 5 bases. The germline gives CDR1 LNHDA, CDR2 SQIVND (reference sequence). V was shortened by 7 bases and J by 1 base, with 16 bases between the two germline ends. The CDR3 runs 15 residues. CDR3 protein: CASTAFGGTNTEAFF. The CDR3 DNA is TGTGCCAGTACAGCCTTTGGCGGGACGAACACTGAAGCTTTCTTT.

This clone turned up a few times. This chain connects TRBV6-1 to TRBJ2-1, with 10 bases that match TRBD2. The germline CDR1 and CDR2 sequences are MNHNS and SASEGT. J gave up 4 bases and V 0 bases, and 0 bases lay outside the gene matches. The CDR3 consists of 15 residues. The CDR3 reads CASSEAAGGYNEQFF. The CDR3 DNA sequence: TGTGCCAGCAGTGAAGCAGCGGGGGGGTACAATGAGCAGTTCTTC.

This clone was observed once. The chain links TRBV9 to TRBJ2-3; 8 nucleotides agree with TRBD2. V dropped 4 bases and J dropped 1; count of bases not matched to a gene: 17. CDR1 is SGDLS, CDR2 YYNGEE, per germline. This CDR3 contains 19 residues. CDR3 DNA: TGTGCCAGCAGCCTTCCCTCGCGGGGGGTAGGGAGAGGCACAGATACGCAGTATTTT. This encodes CASSLPSRGVGRGTDTQYF.

This clone occurred once. The genes are TRBV7-9 and TRBJ1-4; no definite D call. The CDR3 is made up of 13 amino acids. Per germline, CDR1 SEHNR and CDR2 FQNEAQ (reference sequence). V lost 5 bases to trimming and J lost 6 bases, with 10 bases between them. The CDR3 spells CASSLGGHEKLFF. The DNA for the CDR3 is TGTGCCAGCAGCCTGGGAGGCCATGAAAAACTGTTTTTT.

This clone was found once. The chain uses TRBV18 and TRBJ2-3; 7 bases line up with TRBD2. The CDR3 loop spans 18 amino acids. The ends lost 3 bases at V and 0 bases at J; junction bases unmatched: 12. CDR1 and CDR2 from the germline V gene are KGHSH and LQKENI. CDR3 DNA: TGTGCCAGCTCACCTCACCGGGGCGGGGGAGCTAGCACAGATACGCAGTATTTT. Its translation is CASSPHRGGGASTDTQYF.

The rearrangement joins TRBV27 to TRBJ1-6; 7 bases are a match to TRBD1. CDR1 is MNHEY, CDR2 SMNVEV, per germline (reference sequence). With 5 bases clipped from V and 10 bases from J, the junction kept 14 bases outside the gene matches. The CDR3 spans 16 residues. The CDR3 here is CASSATLTDRRSPLHF. The CDR3 DNA is TGTGCCAGCAGTGCAACACTAACGGACAGGAGGTCACCCCTCCACTTT.

J is TRBJ2-7 and V is TRBV7-8, with 11 bases that match TRBD1. Germline-derived CDR1 and CDR2 are SGHVS and FQNEAQ. V shed 6 bases, J shed 9 bases, and the junction held 10 bases outside the gene matches. CDR3 size: 14 residues. This CDR3 reads CASSAIPGQGVQYF. In DNA form, the CDR3 reads TGTGCCAGCAGTGCCATTCCGGGACAGGGGGTGCAGTACTTC.

The rearrangement links TRBV4-1 to TRBJ2-1; a weak D match, TRBD1 (5 bases). Trimming took 2 bases from V and 15 from J, leaving 14 bases between them. CDR3 size: 12 residues. Germline lookup yields CDR1 MGHRA and CDR2 YSYEKL. In DNA form, the CDR3 reads TGCGCCAGCAGCCAATTATCAGGGTCGATGTTCTTC. This codes for CASSQLSGSMFF.